Listed here are 6 T cell receptor beta chains from one sample, sequenced in a study of T-cell memory formation after mild COVID-19. TCRdb itself ran the 5' RACE reads through MiXCR, one entry per CDR3 protein. This table has around 35,000 distinct CDR3 sequences, around 7.7% appearing once. Sequencing was performed on PBMCs or a T cell subset sorted from them (not recorded which). The receptors here all came from a man aged 18 to 30 who had mild COVID-19 (a few samples of this study predate the infection). Cell type and time point are not known.

This clonotype came up many times. The V call is TRBV25-1, the J call TRBJ2-7; D not certain. CDR3 length: 13 amino acids. The germline CDR1 and CDR2 sequences are MGHDK and SYGVNS. V gave up 0 bases and J gave up 3 bases, with 6 bases separating them. The CDR3 DNA is TGTGCCAGCAGTGAATACCCAGGCTACGAGCAGTACTTC. Amino acid sequence: CASSEYPGYEQYF.

This clonotype has a count of ten or more. This rearrangement joins TRBV5-1 to TRBJ2-5; no reliable D call. The CDR3 is made up of 13 amino acids. The germline gives CDR1 SGHRS, CDR2 YFSETQ. Trimming removed 5 bases at V and 5 bases at J, with 13 bases between. CDR3 sequence reads: CASRDLTEETQYF. Written as DNA, the CDR3 is TGCGCCAGCAGAGACCTGACTGAGGAGACCCAGTACTTC.

This chain uses TRBV5-6 with TRBJ2-7; the D gene is possibly TRBD2 (6 bases). The CDR3 covers 15 residues. Deletions cut 0 bases from V and 3 bases from J, with 13 bases between. Germline CDR1 and CDR2: SGHDT and YYEEEE. CDR3 residues: CASSLVRAGNYEQYF. Here the CDR3 DNA reads TGTGCCAGCAGCTTGGTGCGTGCGGGGAACTACGAGCAGTACTTC.

The table lists this clonotype with many counts. This chain connects TRBV9 to TRBJ2-5; TRBD2 agrees at 11 bases. CDR1 is SGDLS and CDR2 is YYNGEE in the germline V gene. The CDR3 is made up of 17 amino acids. V trimming: 3 bases; J trimming: 5 bases; junction bases outside the gene matches: 12. This CDR3 is CASSGTSGQYFQETQYF. In nucleotides, the CDR3 is TGTGCCAGCAGCGGGACTAGCGGGCAGTATTTCCAGGAGACCCAGTACTTC.

The sample holds many counts of this clonotype. This chain links TRBV14 with TRBJ2-1; possibly TRBD1 for D (6 bases). Germline V gives CDR1 SGHDN, CDR2 FVKESK. The CDR3 runs to 15 residues. With 4 bases removed from V and 8 bases from J, the gap between germline ends came to 18 bases. The CDR3 loop reads CASSPLGWGLDEQFF. The CDR3 DNA follows: TGTGCCAGCAGCCCCCTTGGGTGGGGGCTGGATGAGCAGTTCTTC.

This clonotype came up many times. This sequence joins TRBV4-3 and TRBJ2-1; D is possibly TRBD1 or TRBD2 (5 bases each). The V and J ends lost 0 bases and 3 bases respectively, with 15 bases between them. Germline V CDR1 and CDR2: LGHNA, YSLEER. The length of the CDR3 is 17 residues. The CDR3: CASSQDFPGRNYNEQFF. The CDR3 nucleotides read TGCGCCAGCAGCCAAGACTTCCCGGGACGTAACTACAATGAGCAGTTCTTC.